This T cell receptor beta chain was profiled in a study of technical replicates of blood from a handful of donors. Sequencing used immunoSEQ multiplex PCR; TCRdb keeps in-frame clones, though not all of them. This sample carries 70,000 or so clones, around 91% of them seen once, and the ten largest clones take 0.3% to 0.4%. The CDR3 has 15 residues. Germline CDR1 LNHDA, CDR2 SQIVND (reference sequence). The J segment lost 3 bases and the V segment lost 2 bases, leaving 2 bases of the junction unmatched. This chain joins TRBV19 and TRBJ2-3; 10 bases match TRBD2. This clonotype originated in a human donor in good health. Some clones in this sample may be carry-over from other donors' samples. The sample taken for sequencing was T cells isolated from PBMCs. The CDR3 reads CASSISGRVTDTQYF. CDR3 DNA: TGTGCCAGTAGTATAAGCGGGAGGGTTACAGATACGCAGTATTTT.